This entry lists 21 T cell receptor beta chains sequenced from one sample in a study of technical replicates of blood from a handful of donors. TCRdb's copy holds only in-frame clones and misses some; the assay was immunoSEQ multiplex PCR. The data contain under 95,000 clones, just under 95% of them seen just once; the ten biggest clones take up 0.2% to 0.3%. The sequenced sample was T cells isolated from PBMCs. These receptors all stem from a human donor in good health.

The V call is TRBV27, the J call TRBJ1-1; possible D gene TRBD1, 5 bases. In germline, CDR1 is MNHEY, CDR2 SMNVEV (reference sequence). Trimming stripped 6 bases from V and 3 bases from J, with 14 bases between. The CDR3 contains 14 residues. CDR3 DNA sequence: TGTGCCAGCAGATCAGGGTTCTCGGACACTGAAGCTTTCTTT. Translated, it gives CASRSGFSDTEAFF.

The chain recombines TRBV29-1 with TRBJ2-7; tentatively, D is TRBD2 (5 bases). The CDR3 has 15 amino acids. The V and J ends lost 6 bases and 0 bases respectively, with 18 bases between them. Germline V gene sequence: CDR1 SQVTM, CDR2 ANQGSEA. The CDR3 protein is CSVADSTFHSYEQYF. In nucleotides, the CDR3 is TGCAGCGTGGCGGACTCCACTTTTCACTCCTACGAGCAGTACTTC.

Of note for this clone: The junction shows a germline mismatch at one end, possibly a read error. CDR3 sequence reads: CASREGNTNTEAFF. DNA for the CDR3: TGTGCCAGCAGAGAAGGAAATACTAACACTGAAGCTTTCTTT. V is TRBV6-1 and J is TRBJ1-1, with D uncertain. Germline CDR1 reads MNHNS; CDR2 reads SASEGT. This CDR3 has 14 residues.

This rearrangement joins TRBV9 to TRBJ1-6; D gene unclear. Germline values: CDR1 SGDLS, CDR2 YYNGEE. V lost 0 bases to trimming and J lost 6 bases, with 7 bases between them. This CDR3 has 14 residues. Here the CDR3 DNA reads TGTGCCAGCAGCGTAGGACTGTCTAATTCACCCCTCCACTTT. This translates into CASSVGLSNSPLHF.

The chain carries TRBV6-5 and TRBJ2-3, with 7 nucleotides matching TRBD1. Germline assignment: CDR1 MNHEY and CDR2 SVGAGI. The CDR3 extends over 15 amino acids. The V gene end was trimmed by 2 bases and the J gene end by 1 base; junction bases not matched to a gene: 3. Here the CDR3 reads CASSYGQGGTDTQYF. CDR3 coding DNA: TGTGCCAGCAGTTACGGGCAGGGGGGCACAGATACGCAGTATTTT.

The gene calls are TRBV5-1 and TRBJ2-2; TRBD1 is a possible D gene (6 bases). CDR3 length equals 16 residues. Germline V gives CDR1 SGHRS, CDR2 YFSETQ. V gave up 4 bases and J gave up 1 base, with 14 bases separating them. The CDR3 DNA reads as TGCGCCAGCAGCCTAACGTCGACAGGGAACACCGGGGAGCTGTTTTTT. Its translation is CASSLTSTGNTGELFF.

This clone was detected only a few times. The CDR3 is CASGPPGQGDVEQFF. CDR3 nucleotide sequence: TGTGCTAGTGGTCCGCCGGGACAGGGAGATGTTGAGCAGTTCTTC. The rearrangement uses TRBV12-5 and TRBJ2-1; 9 bases line up with TRBD1. There are 15 residues in the CDR3. The V and J ends lost 5 bases and 9 bases, in that order; junction bases with no gene match: 11. Germline CDR1 is LGHNT and CDR2 is FRNRAP.

The rearrangement uses TRBV5-4 and TRBJ2-5; D gene unclear. The V end lost 5 bases, the J end lost 5 bases, and 7 bases lay between the germline ends. Germline loops: CDR1 SGHNT, CDR2 YYREEE (reference sequence). The CDR3 totals 11 residues. In DNA form, the CDR3 reads TGTGCCAGCAGTCAACATGAGACCCAGTACTTC. Translating gives CASSQHETQYF.

The genes are TRBV28 and TRBJ1-2; D gene unclear. The CDR3 spans 11 residues. CDR1 MDHEN and CDR2 SYDVKM come from the germline V gene. V gave up 4 bases and J gave up 6 bases, with 6 bases separating them. CDR3 sequence (DNA): TGTGCCAGCAGTTGGCCCCATGGCTACACCTTC. Residues: CASSWPHGYTF.

The J gene is TRBJ1-2, the V gene TRBV6-4; D gene uncertain. The germline V gene has CDR1 MRHNA and CDR2 SNTAGT. Trimming stripped 7 bases from V and 8 bases from J, with 14 bases between. The CDR3 is made up of 12 amino acids. In DNA, the CDR3 is TGTGCCAGCACTTACGGTCAGGTGGGCTACACCTTC. Its protein product is CASTYGQVGYTF.

V is TRBV5-1 and J is TRBJ2-1; 8 nucleotides line up with TRBD2. The germline CDR1 and CDR2 sequences are SGHRS and YFSETQ. The V segment lost 0 bases and the J segment 0 bases; nucleotides outside the gene matches: 11. The CDR3 sequence is 19 residues long. CDR3 DNA sequence: TGCGCCAGCAGCTTGGCGTGGACCCGCGGGACTAGCTCCTACAATGAGCAGTTCTTC. Its translation: CASSLAWTRGTSSYNEQFF.

For this clone: The identical CDR3 is also encoded by other nucleotide sequences in the sample. The V gene is TRBV6-5, the J gene TRBJ1-1; D is unclear. From germline, CDR1 is MNHEY and CDR2 SVGAGI. Trimming cost V 2 bases and J 1 base, with 5 bases left between them. The CDR3 covers 13 residues. The CDR3: CASSYEQNTEAFF. In nucleotides, the CDR3 is TGTGCCAGCAGTTACGAGCAGAACACTGAAGCTTTCTTT.

This chain connects TRBV27 to TRBJ2-1; 7 bases line up with TRBD2. The CDR3 covers 14 residues. V trimming: 10 bases; J trimming: 1 base; junction bases outside the gene matches: 7. Germline V lookup: CDR1 MNHEY, CDR2 SMNVEV (reference sequence). In DNA form, the CDR3 reads TGTGCCACCTTGAGCGGGGAATCCTACAATGAGCAGTTCTTC. Amino acids: CATLSGESYNEQFF.

CDR3 residues: CASSQGETTIPTDTQYF. CDR3 nucleotide sequence: TGTGCCAGCAGCCAAGGGGAGACTACCATTCCCACAGATACGCAGTATTTT. The chain uses TRBV4-2 and TRBJ2-3, with TRBD2 as a possible D gene (5 bases). V dropped 1 base and J dropped 2 bases, with 16 bases sitting between them. CDR3 length equals 17 residues. Germline V gene sequence: CDR1 LGHNA, CDR2 YNFKEQ.

The V gene is TRBV19, the J gene TRBJ2-3; D might be TRBD2 (5 bases). This CDR3 comprises 14 residues. V gave up 4 bases and J gave up 3 bases, with 11 bases separating them. The germline V gene encodes CDR1 LNHDA and CDR2 SQIVND (reference sequence). This chain's CDR3 is CASSSEGPTDTQYF. CDR3 nucleotide sequence: TGTGCCAGTAGTAGTGAGGGCCCGACAGATACGCAGTATTTT.

This rearrangement joins TRBV5-1 to TRBJ2-1, with 8 positions matching TRBD1. Germline loops: CDR1 SGHRS, CDR2 YFSETQ. The CDR3 is 16 amino acids. The V segment lost 5 bases and the J segment 5 bases; nucleotides outside the gene matches: 12. Here the CDR3 reads CASRRTPGQENNEQFF. In DNA form, the CDR3 reads TGCGCCAGCAGACGGACACCGGGACAGGAAAACAATGAGCAGTTCTTC.

The gene calls are TRBV4-1 and TRBJ1-5, with D perhaps TRBD1 (6 bases). Germline V gives CDR1 MGHRA, CDR2 YSYEKL. The CDR3 is made up of 18 amino acids. V was pared by 4 bases and J by 0 bases, with 19 bases between. CDR3 loop: CASSLMLAGALSNQPQHF. The CDR3 region has the DNA TGCGCCAGCAGCCTTATGCTGGCAGGGGCCCTTAGCAATCAGCCCCAGCATTTT.

CDR3 bases: TGTGCCAGTAGTGCCTTTAATGGAGCACGACTTTCCTACGAGCAGTACTTC. It encodes CASSAFNGARLSYEQYF. V is TRBV19 and J is TRBJ2-7; D is unclear. V lost 5 bases to trimming and J lost 1 base, with 21 bases between them. The CDR3 has 17 amino acids. Germline V gene sequence: CDR1 LNHDA, CDR2 SQIVND (reference sequence).

The V call is TRBV28, the J call TRBJ2-5, with 11 bases that match TRBD2. J lost 2 bases, V lost 5 bases, and 7 bases had no gene match. This CDR3 is built from 16 residues. CDR1 and CDR2 (germline): MDHEN, SYDVKM. CDR3 residues: CASSLGLAGGQETQYF. CDR3 coding DNA: TGTGCCAGCAGTCTTGGACTAGCGGGTGGGCAAGAGACCCAGTACTTC. Drawing the rest from reference TRBV28 and TRBJ2-5, the complete variable domain is DVKVTQSSRYLVKRTGEKVFLECVQDMDHENMFWYRQDPGLGLRLIYFSYDVKMKEKGDIPEGYSVSREKKERFSLILESASTNQTSMYLCASSLGLAGGQETQYFGPGTRLLVL.

V gene TRBV9 combines with J gene TRBJ2-7; D unresolved. Germline V gives CDR1 SGDLS, CDR2 YYNGEE. V dropped 3 bases and J dropped 2 bases, with 6 bases sitting between them. CDR3 length equals 12 residues. The CDR3: CASSGLTYEQYF. CDR3 sequence (DNA): TGTGCCAGCAGCGGCCTAACCTACGAGCAGTACTTC. The whole variable domain, remainder taken from reference TRBV9 and TRBJ2-7, is DSGVTQTPKHLITATGQRVTLRCSPRSGDLSVYWYQQSLDQGLQFLIQYYNGEERAKGNILERFSAQQFPDLHSELNLSSLELGDSALYFCASSGLTYEQYFGPGTRLTVT.

The chain joins TRBV27 to TRBJ2-2; D is unresolved. In germline, CDR1 is MNHEY, CDR2 SMNVEV (reference sequence). The V end lost 4 bases, the J end lost 5 bases, and 5 bases lay between the germline ends. The CDR3 consists of 12 residues. CDR3 protein: CASSSITGELFF. DNA of the CDR3: TGTGCCAGCAGTTCAATTACCGGGGAGCTGTTTTTT.